Below are 30 T cell receptor delta chains sequenced from a single sample in a study of γδ T cells in repeated Plasmodium falciparum infection. TCRdb redid clone calling on the multiplex PCR reads using CATT. The sample comprises 90,000 or so delta-chain clones, less than 1% of which are singletons, and around 9.6% rests with the top ten. Flow sorting of PBMC yielded separate Vgamma9/Vdelta2+ and Vdelta2-negative gammadelta T cell populations for bulk repertoire analysis. Specimen: gamma-delta T cells from blood. The receptors originated from a pool of human donors (malaria-infected and uninfected, not separated).

This clone is judged medium-sized. This same CDR3 is encoded by further DNA sequences in the sample. V gene TRDV1 combines with J gene TRDJ1, with D possibly being TRDD3 (6 bases). V was cut by 5 bases and J by 9 bases, with 25 bases left in between. Looked up from germline, CDR1 is TSWWSYY and CDR2 is QGS. This CDR3 region has 16 residues. DNA of the CDR3: TGTGCTCTTGGGAACTTCCCGAGGTACTGGGTTGGGGAACTCATCTTT. This translates into CALGNFPRYWVGELIF.

This clone was counted many times. The TCRdb record carries a much larger clone's protein, which differs from this DNA's translation at residue 15; a read error is the likely cause, and the protein listed here is the DNA translation. The CDR3 protein is CACDTSPVWGIRSDELIF. The CDR3 DNA reads TGTGCCTGTGACACTTCTCCGGTCTGGGGGATACGCAGCGATGAACTCATCTTT. The rearrangement uses TRDV2 and TRDJ1; 12 bases agree with TRDD3. This CDR3 region has 18 residues. The V gene's germline CDR1 is GEAIGNYY and CDR2 EKD.

This clone was found a few times. The translation of this DNA and the TCRdb protein of a much larger clone differ at residue 16, probably owing to a read error; the protein shown here is translated from the DNA. The chain uses TRDV1 and TRDJ1; D ambiguous. CDR1 TSWWSYY and CDR2 QGS come from the germline V gene. CDR3 length equals 22 residues. The V gene lost 4 bases and the J gene lost 1 base, with 34 bases spanning the gap. The CDR3 reads CALGALYPAWLTGRSLTDKLIF. The CDR3 region has the DNA TGTGCTCTTGGGGCTCTTTATCCTGCTTGGCTGACGGGGCGGTCACTCACCGATAAACTCATCTTT.

Details on this clone: TCRdb's protein, taken from a much larger clone, differs from this DNA's translation at residue 13, likely owing to a read error; the protein displayed comes from the DNA. The chain couples TRDV1 to TRDJ1, with D possibly matching TRDD2 (6 bases). TCRdb gives no J gene; it was assigned here by matching the DNA to germline. Germline V gives CDR1 TSWWSYY, CDR2 QGS. The germline V and J ends were trimmed by 5 bases and 3 bases, with 25 bases remaining between them. The CDR3 runs to 18 residues. Written as DNA, the CDR3 is TGTGCTCTTGGGCCTCCTCCTTCCATCGTAGGAGTCGCCGATAAACTCATCTTT. Translated: CALGPPPSIVGVADKLIF.

Of note for this clone: TCRdb has a much larger clone's protein, which differs at residue 12 from the translation of this DNA, likely because of a read error; what is shown is the protein translated from the DNA. The chain employs TRDV1 and TRDJ1; the D gene could be TRDD2 or TRDD3 (9 bases each). TCRdb carries no J gene annotation; the J gene was assigned here by matching the DNA with germline. The CDR3 contains 19 residues. Trimming shortened V by 3 bases and J by 1 base, and 24 bases separated the two germline ends. Germline V gene sequence: CDR1 TSWWSYY, CDR2 QGS. The CDR3 loop reads CALGDPSYAGGSATDKLIF. Here the CDR3 DNA reads TGTGCTCTTGGGGACCCTTCCTACGCTGGGGGATCCGCCACCGATAAACTCATCTTT.

In its sample, this clone was seen many times. This chain links TRDV1 with TRDJ1; TRDD3 matches at 9 bases. CDR1 is TSWWSYY, CDR2 QGS, per germline. J gave up 4 bases and V 1 base, and 16 bases lay outside the gene matches. The CDR3 covers 19 residues. CDR3 residues: CALGERPGDTRVRVDKLIF. DNA for the CDR3: TGTGCTCTTGGGGAACGACCTGGGGATACGAGGGTTCGGGTCGATAAACTCATCTTT.

Turning to this clone: A read error likely explains this, since a far larger clone differs by one base. The same CDR3 is also encoded by other DNA sequences in this sample. This rearrangement joins TRDV2 to TRDJ2; 9 bases map to TRDD3. Because TCRdb records no J gene, it was assigned here through a match of the DNA to germline. This CDR3 is 19 amino acids long. Germline V lookup: CDR1 GEAIGNYY, CDR2 EKD. V lost 1 base and J lost 2; bases outside the gene matches: 13. CDR3 region: CACDTVAAGGSSLTAQLFF. The CDR3 coding sequence is TGTGCCTGTGACACGGTCGCGGCTGGGGGATCATCCTTGACAGCACAACTCTTCTTT.

This clone was picked up many times. CDR3 amino acids: CACDTLLGDIPHTDKLIF. DNA of the CDR3: TGTGCCTGTGACACCTTACTGGGGGATATCCCGCACACCGATAAACTCATCTTT. V gene TRDV2 combines with J gene TRDJ1, with TRDD3 matching 11 bases. V was pared by 0 bases and J by 0 bases, with 8 bases of the junction left unmatched. CDR3 length: 18 residues. Looked up from germline, CDR1 is GEAIGNYY and CDR2 is EKD.

This clone was detected a few times. The protein recorded in TCRdb matches a much larger clone and deviates from this DNA's translation at residue 5, suggesting a read error; the protein here is obtained by translating the DNA. The J gene is TRDJ1, the V gene TRDV2, with 8 bases lining up with TRDD3. Matching the DNA to germline supplied the J gene, which TCRdb does not give. The V and J ends lost 3 bases and 0 bases, in that order; junction bases with no gene match: 23. The CDR3 is 21 residues long. Germline lookup yields CDR1 GEAIGNYY and CDR2 EKD. The CDR3, as DNA: TGTGCCTGTGACGCCAAATTCCTAGAAGGGATACGCGGCATCCACACCGATAAACTCATCTTT. This sequence encodes CACDAKFLEGIRGIHTDKLIF.

This clone has a handful of counts. The translation of this DNA and the TCRdb protein of a much larger clone differ at residue 22, probably owing to a read error; the protein shown here is translated from the DNA. This chain joins TRDV1 and TRDJ1; 10 bases line up with TRDD3. The germline V gene has CDR1 TSWWSYY and CDR2 QGS. CDR3 length: 24 residues. CDR3 amino acids: CALGESPTSSMYWGITPHTDKHIF. CDR3 coding DNA: TGTGCTCTTGGGGAATCCCCAACCTCCTCGATGTACTGGGGGATCACCCCTCACACCGATAAACACATCTTT.

In the case of this clone: A read error likely explains why the TCRdb protein, taken from a much larger clone, differs from this DNA's translation at residue 6; the protein shown is translated from the DNA. The chain is built from TRDV1 and TRDJ1; unclear D gene. TCRdb supplies no J gene; here it was assigned by aligning the nucleotide sequence to germline. CDR1 and CDR2 from the germline V gene are TSWWSYY and QGS. There are 11 residues in the CDR3. V was trimmed by 9 bases and J by 7 bases, leaving 12 bases between them. Here the CDR3 DNA reads TGTGCTCTCCTTATACAGGGTAAACTCATCTTT. This sequence encodes CALLIQGKLIF.

Only a few counts were recorded for this clone. TCRdb records a much larger clone's protein for this DNA, with a difference at residue 16 that likely arises from a read error; the protein given is the translation of the DNA. The V gene is TRDV1, the J gene TRDJ1; TRDD3 agrees at 9 bases. No J gene was available from TCRdb, and it was assigned here by a germline match of the DNA. CDR1 is TSWWSYY, CDR2 QGS, per germline. Trimming took 5 bases from V and 3 from J; bases not matched to a gene: 25. The CDR3 has 21 amino acids. The CDR3: CALGLLPDVLGDQPNADKLIF. The DNA for the CDR3 is TGTGCTCTTGGGCTCCTTCCTGACGTACTGGGGGACCAACCTAACGCCGATAAACTCATCTTT.

On this clone itself: TCRdb pairs this DNA with a much larger clone's protein that differs at residue 3, likely a read error; the protein shown was translated from the DNA. The chain joins TRDV1 to TRDJ4; D is possibly TRDD3 (10 bases). The J gene, left out of TCRdb, was set here by checking the DNA against germline. Germline assignment: CDR1 TSWWSYY and CDR2 QGS. CDR3 length: 22 amino acids. In nucleotides, the CDR3 is TGTGCTCCTGGGGACCCATACCTTCCTACGATGTCTACTGGGGGATCGGCCAGACCCCTGATCTTT. Translation: CAPGDPYLPTMSTGGSARPLIF.

Ten or more counts support this clone. One end of the junction is discordant with germline, which a read error may explain. The same CDR3 also results from other DNA sequences found in this sample. This chain uses TRDV1 with TRDJ1; 11 bases are shared with TRDD3. Germline-derived CDR1 and CDR2 are TSWWSYY and QGS. CDR3 length: 17 amino acids. The CDR3 region is CALGVPGGYLYTDKLIF. The CDR3, as DNA: TGTGCCCTTGGGGTTCCTGGGGGATACTTGTACACCGATAAACTCATCTTT.

This clone came up many times. A read error is the likely source, as a far larger clone sits one nucleotide away. This specimen includes other DNA sequences encoding the same CDR3. The chain links TRDV1 to TRDJ1, with TRDD2 as a possible D gene (5 bases). V was shortened by 3 bases and J by 2 bases, with 22 bases between the two germline ends. The CDR3 sequence is 18 residues long. Germline CDR1 and CDR2: TSWWSYY and QGS. CDR3 nucleotide sequence: TGTGCTCTTGGGGACTTTCCGCCGTTTCCTGGTCGAACCGATAAACTCATCTTT. The encoded protein is CALGDFPPFPGRTDKLIF.

As to this clone: Given a far larger clone just one base away, this is likely a sequencing read error. The sample holds other DNA sequences that translate to the same CDR3. The gene calls are TRDV2 and TRDJ1; 12 nucleotides line up with TRDD3. V shed 3 bases and J 0 bases; nucleotides not matched to a gene: 10. CDR1 and CDR2 from the germline V gene are GEAIGNYY and EKD. The length of the CDR3 is 18 residues. CDR3 sequence reads: CACDRCVLGDTYTDKLIF. In DNA, the CDR3 is TGTGCCTGTGACCGGTGCGTACTGGGGGATACTTACACCGATAAACTCATCTTT.

A word on this clone: TCRdb records a much larger clone's protein for this DNA, with a difference at residue 15 that likely arises from a read error; the protein given is the translation of the DNA. The V gene was identified as TRDV1, while no J gene was called; the table's D call TRDD3 went unverified against the DNA. CDR1 TSWWSYY and CDR2 QGS come from the germline V gene. This CDR3 contains 17 residues. The CDR3 bases are TGTGCTCTTGGGGAGGGTCTCTTTACGGTGTACACCGATAAACCCATCTTT. This encodes CALGEGLFTVYTDKPIF.

This clone was detected only a few times. This likely stems from a read error, as it lies one base from a far larger clone. This specimen includes other DNA sequences encoding the same CDR3. The gene calls are TRDV1 and TRDJ1; D tentatively reads TRDD2 or TRDD3 (5 bases each). No J gene is reported in TCRdb; it was inferred here by comparing the DNA with germline. CDR1 and CDR2 (germline): TSWWSYY, QGS. This CDR3 is 22 amino acids long. In nucleotides, the CDR3 is TGTGCCCTTGGGGACTACCACCGCCCTACGTACGATTGGACGGGCGCCACCGATAAACTCATCTTT. Amino acid sequence: CALGDYHRPTYDWTGATDKLIF.

This clone appeared a few times. TCRdb records a much larger clone's protein for this DNA, with a difference at residue 7 that likely arises from a read error; the protein given is the translation of the DNA. The chain couples TRDV1 to TRDJ1; the D is unclear. Germline lookup yields CDR1 TSWWSYY and CDR2 QGS. This CDR3 spans 22 amino acids. V dropped 2 bases and J dropped 0 bases, with 31 bases sitting between them. CDR3 sequence reads: CALGEMRARMRRFTGYTDKLIF. The CDR3 DNA reads TGTGCTCTTGGGGAAATGAGGGCTCGAATGAGGAGATTTACCGGGTACACCGATAAACTCATCTTT.

This clone was seen a handful of times. The protein TCRdb lists belongs to a much larger clone and differs from this DNA's translation at residue 5, which points to a read error; the protein shown is made from the DNA. The chain has TRDV2 and TRDJ1; D possibly corresponds to TRDD3 (5 bases). TCRdb records no J gene; here it was assigned by comparing the DNA to germline. Germline V gives CDR1 GEAIGNYY, CDR2 EKD. The CDR3 length is 15 residues. Trimming shortened V by 3 bases and J by 6 bases, and 19 bases separated the two germline ends. The CDR3 coding sequence is TGTGCCTGTGACGCTGGGACTCTACGCCCCCATAAACTCATCTTT. This translates into CACDAGTLRPHKLIF.

This clone was seen only a few times. This DNA's translation and the protein TCRdb lists, from a much larger clone, do not match at residue 11, likely due to a read error; the protein shown is translated from the DNA. The chain carries TRDV2 and TRDJ1; no reliable D call. Germline CDR1 reads GEAIGNYY; CDR2 reads EKD. Trimming cost V 5 bases and J 0 bases, with 24 bases left between them. This CDR3 is built from 18 residues. DNA for the CDR3: TGTGCCTGTGTCCAATTCTCGAGGTATCACCTTTACACCGATAAACTCATCTTT. It is translated as CACVQFSRYHLYTDKLIF.

Comments on this clone: This DNA's translation and the protein TCRdb lists, from a much larger clone, do not match at residue 6, likely due to a read error; the protein shown is translated from the DNA. This sequence joins TRDV1 and TRDJ1, with 8 bases that match TRDD3. The J gene, not given by TCRdb, was assigned here from a germline match of the nucleotide sequence. J gave up 0 bases and V 2 bases, and 17 bases lay outside the gene matches. The CDR3 contains 20 residues. Germline V gene sequence: CDR1 TSWWSYY, CDR2 QGS. CDR3 sequence reads: CALGEIPTGGLRPYTDKLIF. CDR3 DNA sequence: TGTGCTCTTGGGGAAATTCCGACTGGGGGTCTACGCCCTTACACCGATAAACTCATCTTT.

In its sample, this clone was seen a few times. The mismatch at residue 14 between this DNA's translation and the TCRdb protein of a much larger clone likely reflects a read error; the protein shown is translated from the DNA. V usage is TRDV2 and J usage is TRDJ1, with a possible D match to TRDD3 (6 bases). The J gene, left out of TCRdb, was set here by checking the DNA against germline. The CDR3 extends over 20 amino acids. CDR1 GEAIGNYY and CDR2 EKD come from the germline V gene. V gave up 3 bases and J gave up 6 bases, with 34 bases separating them. CDR3 sequence: CACDYLQAESPGDPRHKLIF. CDR3 in DNA: TGTGCCTGTGACTACCTCCAAGCTGAATCTCCTGGGGATCCCAGGCATAAACTCATCTTT.

This clone was recorded many times. The V call is TRDV1, the J call TRDJ1; 8 bases match TRDD3. V trimming: 0 bases; J trimming: 0 bases; junction bases outside the gene matches: 12. The CDR3 is made up of 19 amino acids. Germline V gives CDR1 TSWWSYY, CDR2 QGS. CDR3 nucleotide sequence: TGTGCTCTTGGGGAACTAGTCCTACTGGGGGGCCCCTACACCGATAAACTCATCTTT. This codes for CALGELVLLGGPYTDKLIF.

Comment on this clone: A far larger clone is a single base away, which makes a read error likely. Other DNA sequences in the sample encode the same CDR3. The chain couples TRDV1 to TRDJ1, with D possibly being TRDD2 or TRDD3 (5 bases each). Looked up from germline, CDR1 is TSWWSYY and CDR2 is QGS. CDR3 length equals 22 residues. The CDR3 DNA sequence: TGCGCTCTTGGGGACTACCACCGCCCTACGTACGATTGGACGGGCGCCACCGATAAACTCATCTTT. As protein: CALGDYHRPTYDWTGATDKLIF.

This clone was seen a handful of times. This DNA's translation differs at residue 5 from TCRdb's protein, which comes from a much larger clone; a read error is likely, and the protein shown is translated from the DNA. This chain uses TRDV1 with TRDJ1, with TRDD3 matching 8 bases. TCRdb leaves out the J gene; it was filled in here by matching the DNA to germline. This CDR3 is 23 amino acids long. Germline assignment: CDR1 TSWWSYY and CDR2 QGS. CDR3 sequence reads: CALGKLEGPTYANWGEYTDKLIF. CDR3 bases: TGTGCTCTTGGGAAACTAGAAGGTCCTACGTATGCTAACTGGGGGGAGTACACCGATAAACTCATCTTT.

This clone was recorded at least ten times. This DNA's translation differs at residue 11 from TCRdb's protein, which comes from a much larger clone; a read error is likely, and the protein shown is translated from the DNA. This chain connects TRDV2 to TRDJ1; 8 bases match TRDD3. No J segment appears in TCRdb, so it was assigned here by matching the sequence to germline. Germline assignment: CDR1 GEAIGNYY and CDR2 EKD. There are 21 residues in the CDR3. After removal of 3 bases from V and 2 bases from J, the junction contained 25 bases not matched to a gene. The CDR3 region is CACDPKRLRVPGDRGTDKLIF. The CDR3 nucleotides are TGTGCCTGTGACCCTAAACGCCTTCGAGTACCGGGGGATAGAGGGACCGATAAACTCATCTTT.

This clone showed up just a few times. A far larger clone lies a single base away; this is likely a read error. Additional DNA sequences in this sample encode the identical CDR3. The gene calls are TRDV1 and TRDJ1; TRDD3 matches 9 bases. In germline, CDR1 is TSWWSYY, CDR2 QGS. With V trimmed by 3 bases and J by 4 bases, 12 bases remained unmatched. CDR3 size: 17 residues. The CDR3 region has the DNA TGTGCTCTTGGGGACTCTACGGGGATACGATACAGCGATAAACTCATCTTT. It yields the protein CALGDSTGIRYSDKLIF.

In this sample, this clone turned up a few times. TCRdb's listed protein matches a much larger clone and diverges from this DNA's translation at residue 3, likely through a read error; the protein shown comes from the DNA. This chain connects TRDV2 to TRDJ1; 10 bases align to TRDD3. Assignment of the J gene here rests on matching the DNA to germline, because TCRdb gives none. The CDR3 contains 16 residues. In germline, CDR1 is GEAIGNYY, CDR2 EKD. The CDR3 here is CAYDPLGDKYTDKLIF. The CDR3 DNA follows: TGTGCCTATGACCCTCTGGGGGATAAGTACACCGATAAACTCATCTTT.

As to this clone: TCRdb's entry gives the protein of a much larger clone, which mismatches this DNA's translation at residue 8, likely from a read error; the protein reported here is translated from the DNA. V gene TRDV1 combines with J gene TRDJ1, with TRDD2 as a possible D gene (6 bases). The J gene was not available in TCRdb and was assigned here by matching the DNA to germline segments. Per the germline V gene, CDR1 is TSWWSYY and CDR2 is QGS. The CDR3 is 19 amino acids. V lost 0 bases to trimming and J lost 1 base, with 21 bases between them. The CDR3 protein is CALGELALLPRPRTDKLIF. In DNA form, the CDR3 reads TGTGCTCTTGGGGAACTCGCCCTCCTACCGCGGCCTCGCACCGATAAACTCATCTTT.